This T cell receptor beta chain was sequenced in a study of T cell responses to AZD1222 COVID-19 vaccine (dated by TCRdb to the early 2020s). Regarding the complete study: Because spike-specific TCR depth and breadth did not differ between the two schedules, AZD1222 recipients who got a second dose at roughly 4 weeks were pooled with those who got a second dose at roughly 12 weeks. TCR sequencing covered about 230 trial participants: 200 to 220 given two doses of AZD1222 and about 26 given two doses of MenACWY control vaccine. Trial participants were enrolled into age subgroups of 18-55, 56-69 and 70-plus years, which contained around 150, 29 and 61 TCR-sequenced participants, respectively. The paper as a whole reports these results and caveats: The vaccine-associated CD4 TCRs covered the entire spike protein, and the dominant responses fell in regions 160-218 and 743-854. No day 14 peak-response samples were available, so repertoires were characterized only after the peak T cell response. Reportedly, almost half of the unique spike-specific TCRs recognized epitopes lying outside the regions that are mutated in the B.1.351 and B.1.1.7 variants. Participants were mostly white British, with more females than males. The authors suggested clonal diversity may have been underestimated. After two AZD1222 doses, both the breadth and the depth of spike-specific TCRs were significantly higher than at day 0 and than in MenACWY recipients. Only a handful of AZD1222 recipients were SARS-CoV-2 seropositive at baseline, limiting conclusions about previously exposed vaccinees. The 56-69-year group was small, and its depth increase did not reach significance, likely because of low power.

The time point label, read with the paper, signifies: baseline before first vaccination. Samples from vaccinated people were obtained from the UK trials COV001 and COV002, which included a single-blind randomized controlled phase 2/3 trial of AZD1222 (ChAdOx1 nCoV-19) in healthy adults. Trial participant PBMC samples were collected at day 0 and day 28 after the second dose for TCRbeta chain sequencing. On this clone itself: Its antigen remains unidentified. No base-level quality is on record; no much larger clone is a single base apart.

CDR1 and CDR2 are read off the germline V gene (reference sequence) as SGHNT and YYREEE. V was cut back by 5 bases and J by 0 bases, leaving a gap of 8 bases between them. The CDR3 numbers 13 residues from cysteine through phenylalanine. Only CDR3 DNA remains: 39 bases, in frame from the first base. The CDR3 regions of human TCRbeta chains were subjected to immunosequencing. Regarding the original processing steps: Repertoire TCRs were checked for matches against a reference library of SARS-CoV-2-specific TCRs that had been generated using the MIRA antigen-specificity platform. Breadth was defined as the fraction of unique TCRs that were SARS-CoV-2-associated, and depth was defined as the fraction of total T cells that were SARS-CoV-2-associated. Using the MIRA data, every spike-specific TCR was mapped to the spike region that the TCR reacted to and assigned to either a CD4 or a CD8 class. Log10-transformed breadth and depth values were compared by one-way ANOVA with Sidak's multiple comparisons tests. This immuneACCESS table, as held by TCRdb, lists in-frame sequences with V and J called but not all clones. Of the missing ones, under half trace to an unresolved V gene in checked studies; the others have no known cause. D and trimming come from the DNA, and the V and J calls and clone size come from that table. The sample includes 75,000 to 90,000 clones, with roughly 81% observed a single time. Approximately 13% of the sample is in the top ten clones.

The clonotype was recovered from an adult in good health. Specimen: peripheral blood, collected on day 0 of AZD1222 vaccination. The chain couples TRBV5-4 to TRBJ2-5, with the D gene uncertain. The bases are TGTGCCAGCAGTTCGAACCACCAAGAGACCCAGTACTTC. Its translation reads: CASSSNHQETQYF.